Described below is a single TCR beta chain sequence and its context. The sample comes from a study of control samples from healthy donors and cancer patients. Clones were read by immunoSEQ multiplex PCR, and TCRdb kept only the in-frame ones, dropping some. The sample lists 100,000 to 150,000 clones, about 88% occurring once. The CDR3 runs to 11 residues. Germline V lookup: CDR1 MGHDK, CDR2 SYGVNS. Trimming left V 7 bases short and J 2 bases short, with 4 bases between. V gene TRBV25-1 combines with J gene TRBJ2-3; D is unresolved. Sequences were obtained from blood. The source is a man between 18 and 35 years old in good health. CDR3: CASTYTDTQYF. The CDR3 DNA reads TGTGCCAGCACGTACACAGATACGCAGTATTTT.